This T cell receptor beta chain came from a study of T cells in severe cutaneous drug reactions (dated by TCRdb to between 2018 and 2021). About the study as a whole: Patients were recruited between the early 2010s and the late 2010s from Taiwan, Thailand and a European registry network. Libraries used iRepertoire multiplex PCR; authors cited a comparison showing similar capture of abundant clonotypes across iRepertoire and 5' RACE methods with or without UMI. Patients in either the acute or the recovery stage provided biological samples, such as blister fluids/cells and PBMC. Bulk TCR sequencing was combined with single-cell sequencing, quantitative PCR validation, functional assays and transgenic mouse experiments. Only patients with a probable or definite SJS/TEN or DRESS diagnosis by RegiSCAR criteria were enrolled. The culprit drug was assigned using the Naranjo algorithm and the ALDEN drug causality algorithm. Broader findings and caveats from the paper: CBZ-SJS/TEN patients showed strongly increased TRBV12-4 usage, with averages of approximately 32% in blister cells and 4% to 5.5% in PBMC. The authors stated that further study is still needed to find out whether the public TCR applies more generally to SJS/TEN caused by other drugs. A public TCRbeta CDR3 was found in all seven CBZ-SJS/TEN blister samples (mean approximately 14%) but was undetectable or scarce in tolerant-control and healthy-donor PBMC.

From the cysteine through the phenylalanine, the CDR3 covers 15 amino acids. Only the protein is available. The germline V gene (reference sequence) provides CDR1 SEHNR and CDR2 FQNEAQ. The donors whose samples were sequenced had carbamazepine-induced Stevens-Johnson syndrome or toxic epidermal necrolysis (CBZ-SJS/TEN). Peripheral blood repertoires were obtained from CBZ-SJS/TEN patients of Han Chinese (about 5) and European (roughly 6) origin. To look for drug-specific clonotypes, next-generation sequencing was used to profile the T cell receptor repertoires of patients with drug-induced severe cutaneous adverse reactions. RNA was isolated from either blister cells of skin lesions or peripheral blood mononuclear cells. A note on this clonotype: Its antigen is still unknown.

For both bulk and single-cell sequencing, libraries were prepared with the iRepertoire multiplex PCR system using TCR subtype-specific primers. Bulk TCR beta libraries were generated by multiplex PCR with primers targeting V, D and J gene regions. Approximately 90-550 ng of RNA per sample was used as input for bulk TCR library preparation. Bulk TCR beta amplicons were sequenced on an Illumina MiSeq. The published analysis was carried out like this. Sample misassignments and low-quality sequencing reads were filtered out during quality control steps. The amino acids lying between the V-gene Y[YFLI]C motif and the J-segment [FW]GXGT motif were defined as CDR3. TRBV and TRBJ gene assignments and CDR3 clonotypes followed the IMGT database. TRBV expression in each sample was normalized to the mean of the same gene in PBMC from 44 healthy donors. TCRdb reanalyzed the reads, keeping one entry per CDR3 protein sequence and omitting DNA. The V and J calls shown here were made by TCRdb, not taken from the authors' results. This sample's table lists tens of thousands of distinct CDR3 sequences. Jointly, the top ten make up 7.5% of the sample.

The clonotype originates from a human donor with toxic epidermal necrolysis, a severe cutaneous drug reaction. The chain was built from TRBV7-9 and TRBJ2-7; the D gene TCRdb calls, TRBD2, cannot be checked with no DNA. Sequencing input: PBMCs. The CDR3 region reads CASSSPMVAGDEQYF.